The clone carrying this T cell receptor (beta chain) was observed many times. The data were taken from a study of neurological immune-mediated disorders. Time point here: longitudinal time-point 2. PBMCs numbering 2 million and stored at -80 C yielded the unsorted libraries. MiXCR, run by TCRdb on the 5' RACE reads, gives a single entry per CDR3 protein. Seen here are some 87,000 distinct CDR3 sequences, about 12% observed once, and the top ten hold approximately 4.5%. The CDR3 loop spans 16 amino acids. Germline V gene sequence: CDR1 ENHRY, CDR2 SYGVKD. With 0 bases removed from V and 6 bases from J, the gap between germline ends came to 15 bases.

The chain employs TRBV10-3 and TRBJ2-1; D perhaps matches TRBD1 (5 bases). The TCR was taken from a female donor with HTLV-1-associated myelopathy (HAM/TSP). The sequenced sample was PBMCs. CDR3 region: CAISESIREGLNEQFF. The CDR3 DNA follows: TGTGCCATCAGTGAGTCGATCAGGGAAGGGCTCAATGAGCAGTTCTTC.